Sequencing of this T cell receptor (beta chain) was carried out in a study of blood T cell repertoires in COVID-19. The table came from immunoSEQ multiplex PCR; TCRdb's copy has only in-frame clones and leaves some out. Of 300,000 to 400,000 clones in the sample, around four fifths were seen once. This CDR3 comprises 14 residues. Trimming removed 3 bases at V and 2 bases at J, with 10 bases between. In germline, CDR1 is ENHRY, CDR2 SYGVKD. The V gene is TRBV10-3, the J gene TRBJ1-1; no reliable D call. The sequenced sample consisted of peripheral blood. This TCR came from a man aged 25 to 40 with active or convalescent COVID-19. CDR3 DNA sequence: TGTGCCATCAGTGATTCGGGGAGAAACACTGAAGCTTTCTTT. Amino acid sequence: CAISDSGRNTEAFF.